This T cell receptor beta chain was captured by sequencing in a study of blood T cells in healthy people across ages. Every donor gave 9 to 10 milliliters of peripheral blood. For the second PCR, which ran for about 7 to 11 cycles, a sample-barcoded 5' primer and a J-beta primer mix were used. Each cDNA molecule received a tag from a template-switch adaptor that had 12 random nucleotides. Using its own MiXCR run on the 5' RACE reads, TCRdb lists one record per CDR3 protein. The sample carries fewer than 2,000,000 distinct CDR3 sequences, about 39% recorded once. The germline V gene encodes CDR1 SGHTA and CDR2 FQGTGA. Losses at the gene ends were 5 bases for V and 1 base for J; bases not matched to a gene: 5. The CDR3 covers 14 residues. Regarding the study as a whole: The percentage of naive T cells correlated strongly with TCR beta diversity. Diversity was higher, and naive CD4+ cells more numerous, in long-lived donors than in aged donors.

In its sample, this clonotype was seen a few times. Its specificity is not known. Specimen: blood. This sequence originates from a human donor in good health. The chain has TRBV7-3 and TRBJ2-7, with TRBD1 matching 7 bases. The CDR3 region is CASSNPGQSYEQYF. The CDR3 DNA reads TGTGCCAGCAGCAATCCGGGACAGTCCTACGAGCAGTACTTC.